This T cell receptor (beta chain) was captured in a study of blood T cell repertoires in COVID-19 (dated by TCRdb to about 2020). With regard to the full study: Collaborator samples came from the United States, Italy and Spain and covered acute and convalescent phases of COVID-19. Subjects who had been exposed to COVID-19, were actively infected with it, or had recovered from it provided the deeply sampled blood TCRbeta repertoires that made up the dataset. Nearly every sample came with metadata listing a de-identified subject ID, COVID-19 status, age in years and sex. Samples were obtained from the ongoing ImmuneRACE study (first 160 participants) and from 1,254 subjects provided by 6 global collaborators. The prospective study material was composed of cDNA or gDNA derived from T cells, B-cell-depleted T cells, or PBMCs. Where HLA class I and class II types were available, the types were taken from metadata supplied by the sample provider, not from assay-based typing. A freely available public database, intended as a resource for researchers studying the immune response to SARS-CoV-2, is where the repertoires were released.

Results and caveats for the whole study, not just this receptor: Clinical and demographic metadata were provided uncurated, with the amount varying by source and participant.

In the prospective study, participants were about 18 to 100 years old, resided in under 30 geographic areas of the United States, and were enrolled through a virtual design. In the prospective study, cohorts were assigned on the basis of participant-reported clinical history obtained from a screening survey and a study questionnaire. For ImmuneRACE Cohort 3, a participant was defined as recovered based on two consecutive negative NP/OP PCR tests, clearance by a healthcare professional, or resolution of symptoms. Mobile phlebotomists in the prospective study collected whole blood, serum and a nasopharyngeal or oropharyngeal swab from every participant. Participants in the prospective study had the option to provide additional blood draws and questionnaires over a roughly 2-month period. Before DNA extraction, prospective study blood samples were shipped either frozen or at room temperature. In regard to this clone: Its antigen is still unknown. Per-base qualities were not stored, and no clone one base away is much larger.

V is clipped by 1 base and J by 5 bases, and the sequence between their germline boundaries is 10 bases long. Taken from the germline V gene, the CDR1 and CDR2 loops are SGHRS and YFSETQ. The CDR3 sequence holds 14 residues, the cysteine and phenylalanine included. The DNA shown is the 42-base CDR3, in frame from base 1. The immunoSEQ Assay, a bias-controlled multiplex PCR, was used to amplify TCRbeta CDR3 regions from genomic DNA. In the authors' own workflow: The number of nucleated cells in each sample was estimated from the amplification of reference gene primers within the assay. Sequence reads were collapsed and filtered to measure the absolute abundance of every unique TCRbeta CDR3 rearrangement. Productive Simpson clonality was computed per sample as the square root of Simpson's diversity index over productive rearrangements. The table was pulled from immuneACCESS by TCRdb, which kept in-frame rearrangements only. Such tables lose some clones; where checked, under half of the loss comes from unresolved V genes, and the rest has no known cause. V, J and clone size derive from that table, while D and trimming were established from the DNA sequence. The sample profile shows roughly 330,000 clones; around 87% of them were found once. Approximately 5% of the sample is in the top ten clones.

Source material: PBMCs or T cells enriched from blood (not recorded which). The rearranged chain carries TRBV5-1 and TRBJ1-5, with the D gene not confidently named. The sequence came from a woman between 25 and 40 years old who had recovered from COVID-19. The nucleotide sequence reads TGCGCCAGCAGCTTGTCCAGCCTAGATCAGCCCCAGCATTTT. It encodes CASSLSSLDQPQHF. Beyond the CDR3, the reference TRBV5-1 and TRBJ1-5 genes provide the residues; the full variable domain reads: KAGVTQTPRYLIKTRGQQVTLSCSPISGHRSVSWYQQTPGQGLQFLFEYFSETQRNKGNFPGRFSGRQFSNSRSEMNVSTLELGDSALYLCASSLSSLDQPQHFGDGTRLSIL.